One and the same sample provided the 3 T cell receptor beta chains below, sequenced in a study of T cells expressing NK-cell markers. For each CDR3 protein, TCRdb gives one entry from its re-call of the 5' RACE reads, without DNA. The sample includes about 460,000 distinct CDR3 sequences. Sequenced sample: blood T cells: a sorted CD56 or NKG2C T cell subset, CD4+ or CD8+ T cells, or bulk PBMC T cells (not recorded which). All receptors come from a woman between 45 and 60 years old in good health.

The chain employs TRBV14 and TRBJ2-2; TCRdb's assignment of TRBD1 cannot be checked, as there is no DNA. The CDR3 is made up of 16 amino acids. Germline loops: CDR1 SGHDN, CDR2 FVKESK. CDR3 sequence reads: CASSPRDRLYTGELFF.

This chain uses TRBV12-3 or TRBV12-4 with TRBJ1-1; the TRBD1 assignment by TCRdb is unverifiable without DNA. There are 14 residues in the CDR3. The CDR3 protein is CASSFPGRNTEAFF.

The chain is built from TRBV19 and TRBJ1-5; TCRdb outputs TRBD1, but without DNA this stays unchecked. Germline V gene lookup returns CDR1 LNHDA and CDR2 SQIVND (reference sequence). This CDR3 contains 15 residues. CDR3 protein: CASSGQIGGNQPQHF.